This TCR beta chain was recorded in a study of T cell responses to AZD1222 COVID-19 vaccine. Generated by immunoSEQ multiplex PCR, the TCRdb table keeps only in-frame clones and is missing some. The sample records 90,000 to 120,000 clones, roughly 90% being singletons. The table lists this clone with a count of one. The CDR3 spans 14 residues. Looked up from germline, CDR1 is ENHRY and CDR2 is SYGVKD. Trimming took 6 bases from V and 8 from J, leaving 14 bases between them. This specimen consisted of peripheral blood, obtained 28 days after the second AZD1222 dose. This chain connects TRBV10-3 to TRBJ1-6; D uncertain. This receptor was identified in an adult who received the AZD1222 COVID-19 vaccine. CDR3 sequence reads: CAISSAPNDSPLHF. The CDR3 nucleotides read TGTGCCATCAGCTCGGCCCCGAATGATTCACCCCTCCACTTT.